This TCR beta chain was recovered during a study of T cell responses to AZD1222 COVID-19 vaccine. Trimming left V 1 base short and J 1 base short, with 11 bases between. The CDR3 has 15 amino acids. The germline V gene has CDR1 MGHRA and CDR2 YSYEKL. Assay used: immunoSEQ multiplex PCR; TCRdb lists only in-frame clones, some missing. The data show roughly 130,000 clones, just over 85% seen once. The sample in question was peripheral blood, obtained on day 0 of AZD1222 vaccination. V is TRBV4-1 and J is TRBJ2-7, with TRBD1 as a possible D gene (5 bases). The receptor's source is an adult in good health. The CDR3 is CASSQAAGNSYEQYF. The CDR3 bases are TGCGCCAGCAGCCAAGCGGCAGGGAATTCCTACGAGCAGTACTTC.